This TCR beta chain was recorded in a study of control samples from healthy donors and cancer patients (dated by TCRdb to 2019 to 2021). Libraries were built with the immunoSEQ multiplex PCR assay. TCRdb mirrors the immuneACCESS table, restricted to in-frame sequences. Some clones are absent from its copies; in checked studies, under half trace to an unresolved V gene, and the reason for the others is unknown. For this sample the table gives tens of thousands of clones, of which around 87% were detected only once. The ten largest clones add up to roughly a fifth of the sample. CDR3 length: 13 amino acids, cysteine to phenylalanine. Only the CDR3 DNA stays, 39 bases, in frame from base 1. In regard to this clone: Its antigen is unknown. Base qualities are not provided; no much larger clone lies one nucleotide away.

The sequenced sample consisted of blood. The clonotype comes from a man aged 45-60 years in good health. This chain joins TRBV12-1 to TRBJ1-2. TRBV12-1 is a known pseudogene. This receptor carries the CDR3 CASSCRAYYGYTF. The bases read TGTGCCAGCAGCTGTAGAGCTTACTATGGCTACACCTTC.